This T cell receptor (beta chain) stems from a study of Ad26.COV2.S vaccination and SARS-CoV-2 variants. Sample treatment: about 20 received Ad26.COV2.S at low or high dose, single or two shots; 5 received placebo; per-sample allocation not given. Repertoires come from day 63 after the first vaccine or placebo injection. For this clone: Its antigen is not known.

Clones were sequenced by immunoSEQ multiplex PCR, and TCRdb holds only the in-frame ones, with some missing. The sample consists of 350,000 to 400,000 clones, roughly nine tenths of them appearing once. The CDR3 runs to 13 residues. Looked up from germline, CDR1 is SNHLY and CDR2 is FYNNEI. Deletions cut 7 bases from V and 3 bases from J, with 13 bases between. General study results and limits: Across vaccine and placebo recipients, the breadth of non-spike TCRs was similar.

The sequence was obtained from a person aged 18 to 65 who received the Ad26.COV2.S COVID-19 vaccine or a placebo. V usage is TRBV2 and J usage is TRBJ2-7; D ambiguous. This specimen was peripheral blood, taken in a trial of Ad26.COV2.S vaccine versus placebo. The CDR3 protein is CASTEFDIYEQYF. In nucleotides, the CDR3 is TGTGCCAGCACCGAGTTTGACATCTACGAGCAGTACTTC.